One and the same sample provided the 25 T cell receptor beta chains below, sequenced in a study of blood T cell repertoires in COVID-19. Clones were read by immunoSEQ multiplex PCR, and TCRdb kept only the in-frame ones, dropping some. The sample gives some 56,000 clones, about 87% of which show up once; roughly 6.5% is in the top ten. The sequenced material came from peripheral blood. These receptors all come from a woman aged 55-69 years with COVID-19, enrolled during active disease.

The chain employs TRBV4-1 and TRBJ1-2; D unresolved. Per the germline V gene, CDR1 is MGHRA and CDR2 is YSYEKL. V was clipped by 1 base and J by 4 bases, with 10 bases between them. The CDR3 sequence is 14 residues long. CDR3 in DNA: TGCGCCAGCAGCCAAGTGGGAGGCTCCTATGGCTACACCTTC. Translated, it gives CASSQVGGSYGYTF.

This chain uses TRBV7-3 with TRBJ1-1, with TRBD1 identical over 7 bases. This CDR3 spans 15 amino acids. Germline V gives CDR1 SGHTA, CDR2 FQGTGA. The junction had 6 bases not matched to a gene; V was cut back by 4 bases and J by 1 base. The CDR3 region is CASSSYRGWNTEAFF. For the CDR3, the DNA is TGTGCCAGCAGCTCATACAGGGGTTGGAACACTGAAGCTTTCTTT.

The chain is built from TRBV6-1 and TRBJ2-2; no firm D call. Germline assignment: CDR1 MNHNS and CDR2 SASEGT. Trimming removed 4 bases from V and 5 bases from J, with 17 bases in between. CDR3 length: 16 amino acids. CDR3 DNA: TGTGCCAGCAGTGGCCACGCGGTCTTGACGACCGGGGAGCTGTTTTTT. Translation gives CASSGHAVLTTGELFF.

The chain joins TRBV3-1 (or the pseudogene TRBV3-2) to TRBJ2-7, with 9 bases fitting TRBD2. Germline CDR1 is LGHDT and CDR2 is YNNKEL (reference sequence). This CDR3 spans 16 amino acids. V gave up 0 bases and J gave up 2 bases; unmatched junction bases: 5. The CDR3 protein is CASSQDWAGGPYEQYF. The DNA for the CDR3 is TGTGCCAGCAGCCAAGATTGGGCGGGAGGGCCCTACGAGCAGTACTTC.

CDR3 sequence reads: CASSTTQGHYNEQFF. The CDR3 nucleotides are TGTGCCAGCAGCACGACACAGGGCCACTACAATGAGCAGTTCTTC. The V gene is TRBV3-1 (or the pseudogene TRBV3-2), the J gene TRBJ2-1; TRBD1 is a possible D gene (6 bases). Germline V gene sequence: CDR1 LGHDT, CDR2 YNNKEL (reference sequence). The CDR3 is 15 amino acids. Trimming cost V 5 bases and J 3 bases, with 14 bases left between them.

The V gene is TRBV7-9, the J gene TRBJ2-1; D perhaps matches TRBD2 (5 bases). CDR3 length: 15 residues. Germline V gene sequence: CDR1 SEHNR, CDR2 FQNEAQ (reference sequence). V gave up 2 bases and J gave up 10 bases, with 18 bases separating them. CDR3 amino acids: CASSLLKLGSQEQFF. CDR3 coding DNA: TGTGCCAGCAGCTTATTAAAGTTAGGGAGCCAGGAGCAGTTCTTC.

The chain employs TRBV7-6 and TRBJ2-1; D is perhaps TRBD2 (5 bases). The CDR3 extends over 13 amino acids. V was pared by 2 bases and J by 5 bases, with 7 bases between. Germline CDR1 reads SGHVS; CDR2 reads FNYEAQ. The CDR3 nucleotides read TGTGCCAGCAGCTTAATGGAGGACAATGAGCAGTTCTTC. Its protein is CASSLMEDNEQFF.

The chain recombines TRBV15 with TRBJ1-1, with D perhaps TRBD1 (6 bases). The CDR3 length is 15 residues. Trimming left V 2 bases short and J 0 bases short, with 10 bases between. Germline CDR1 reads LNHNV; CDR2 reads YYDKDF (reference sequence). CDR3 bases: TGTGCCACCAGCAGAAGGACAGACCTGAACACTGAAGCTTTCTTT. This translates into CATSRRTDLNTEAFF.

The chain employs TRBV6-5 and TRBJ1-1; weak D call: TRBD1 (5 bases). CDR1 is MNHEY, CDR2 SVGAGI, per germline. V lost 4 bases and J lost 3, with 9 bases in between. This CDR3 is 13 amino acids long. The CDR3 sequence is CASSWTRYTEAFF. The CDR3 nucleotides are TGTGCCAGCAGTTGGACAAGGTACACTGAAGCTTTCTTT.

The gene calls are TRBV2 and TRBJ2-7, with D maybe TRBD2 (5 bases). V shed 5 bases and J shed 6 bases, with 20 bases lying between them. Per germline, CDR1 SNHLY and CDR2 FYNNEI. The length of the CDR3 is 15 residues. CDR3 amino acids: CASSTTRIPGFEQYF. DNA of the CDR3: TGTGCCAGCAGTACTACTAGGATCCCCGGTTTCGAGCAGTACTTC.

This chain links TRBV7-9 with TRBJ2-1; TRBD2 aligns across 8 bases. Germline assignment: CDR1 SEHNR and CDR2 FQNEAQ (reference sequence). The CDR3 has 13 amino acids. Losses at the gene ends were 5 bases for V and 9 bases for J; bases not matched to a gene: 6. Written as DNA, the CDR3 is TGTGCCAGCAGCAGAACTAGCGGAGGTGAGCAGTTCTTC. It codes for CASSRTSGGEQFF.

The J gene is TRBJ2-2, the V gene TRBV2; 10 nucleotides agree with TRBD1. The V gene's germline CDR1 is SNHLY and CDR2 FYNNEI. The CDR3 loop spans 17 amino acids. Trimming removed 6 bases from V and 0 bases from J; junction bases left unmatched: 7. CDR3 DNA: TGTGCCAGCAGCCGGACAGGGGGAAACCCGAACACCGGGGAGCTGTTTTTT. Its translation is CASSRTGGNPNTGELFF.

J is TRBJ2-5 and V is TRBV19, with no clear D. CDR3 size: 13 residues. V was pared by 5 bases and J by 2 bases, with 9 bases between. From germline, CDR1 is LNHDA and CDR2 SQIVND (reference sequence). The CDR3 coding sequence is TGTGCCAGTAGTCCTTCCAGGCAAGAGACCCAGTACTTC. Translated, it gives CASSPSRQETQYF.

This clone was seen only a few times. The chain combines TRBV10-3 with TRBJ1-6; D ambiguous. This CDR3 region has 14 residues. The germline V and J ends were trimmed by 4 bases and 6 bases, with 10 bases remaining between them. Per germline, CDR1 ENHRY and CDR2 SYGVKD. Here the CDR3 DNA reads TGTGCCATCAGTGGGGCAACTAGTAATTCACCCCTCCACTTT. It encodes CAISGATSNSPLHF.

V and J are TRBV11-2 and TRBJ2-7; a possible D gene is TRBD2 (6 bases). Deletions cut 2 bases from V and 0 bases from J, with 23 bases between. There are 19 residues in the CDR3. From germline, CDR1 is SGHAT and CDR2 FQNNGV. The CDR3 here is CASSLIVRELREDSYEQYF. As DNA, the CDR3 is TGTGCCAGCAGCTTAATAGTTCGGGAGTTGAGGGAGGACTCCTACGAGCAGTACTTC.

This rearrangement joins TRBV6-5 to TRBJ1-3; no reliable D call. The CDR3 extends over 15 amino acids. Germline V lookup: CDR1 MNHEY, CDR2 SVGAGI. V lost 7 bases to trimming and J lost 0 bases, with 13 bases between them. The CDR3 sequence is CASNEPPGSGNTIYF. Written as DNA, the CDR3 is TGTGCCAGCAACGAACCTCCGGGCTCTGGAAACACCATATATTTT.

The rearrangement joins TRBV5-4 to TRBJ1-2; possible D gene TRBD1, 6 bases. The CDR3 extends over 16 amino acids. V was trimmed by 2 bases and J by 2 bases, leaving 16 bases between them. CDR1 is SGHNT, CDR2 YYREEE, per germline (reference sequence). Written as DNA, the CDR3 is TGTGCCAGCAGCTTCCCGGGGGGAACAGGGAACTATGGCTACACCTTC. Amino acid sequence: CASSFPGGTGNYGYTF.

The chain combines TRBV6-5 with TRBJ1-5, with TRBD1 matching 11 bases. CDR3 length: 14 amino acids. The ends lost 8 bases at V and 3 bases at J; junction bases unmatched: 3. The germline V gene encodes CDR1 MNHEY and CDR2 SVGAGI. The CDR3 spells CASGQGATNQPQHF. In DNA, the CDR3 is TGTGCCAGCGGACAGGGGGCAACCAATCAGCCCCAGCATTTT.

V usage is TRBV4-1 and J usage is TRBJ1-1; perhaps TRBD1 as D (5 bases). Trimming cost V 2 bases and J 1 base, with 8 bases left between them. CDR3 length: 14 amino acids. Germline V gene sequence: CDR1 MGHRA, CDR2 YSYEKL. The CDR3 DNA follows: TGCGCCAGCAGCCAACGGGGGGAGAACACTGAAGCTTTCTTT. The encoded protein is CASSQRGENTEAFF.

The chain has TRBV28 and TRBJ2-3; 8 nucleotides agree with TRBD1. Trimming took 2 bases from V and 7 from J; bases not matched to a gene: 5. This CDR3 has 14 amino acids. CDR1 is MDHEN and CDR2 is SYDVKM in the germline V gene. The CDR3 DNA reads as TGTGCCAGCAGTTTACGGACAGGGTATCATACGCAGTATTTT. Protein product: CASSLRTGYHTQYF.

The rearrangement joins TRBV12-3 or TRBV12-4 to TRBJ1-2; perhaps TRBD1 as D (5 bases). Trimming cost V 7 bases and J 7 bases, with 16 bases left between them. CDR3 size: 13 residues. The CDR3 DNA is TGTGCCAGCACGGTATCAGGGCAAGCTGGCTACACCTTC. It codes for CASTVSGQAGYTF.

The chain couples TRBV29-1 to TRBJ1-2; no reliable D call. V gave up 5 bases and J gave up 2 bases, with 12 bases separating them. The CDR3 spans 13 residues. Germline V gene lookup returns CDR1 SQVTM and CDR2 ANQGSEA. Here the CDR3 reads CSVLEGWNYGYTF. DNA of the CDR3: TGCAGCGTTCTTGAGGGCTGGAACTATGGCTACACCTTC.

In its sample, this clone was seen once. The rearrangement joins TRBV2 to TRBJ2-1; 7 bases map to TRBD2. There are 14 residues in the CDR3. Germline loops: CDR1 SNHLY, CDR2 FYNNEI. Trimming took 3 bases from V and 3 from J; bases not matched to a gene: 2. The CDR3 sequence is CASSEGGNYNEQFF. Here the CDR3 DNA reads TGTGCCAGCAGTGAGGGGGGGAACTACAATGAGCAGTTCTTC.

The rearrangement uses TRBV11-2 and TRBJ2-3; 10 bases match TRBD2. Germline CDR1 is SGHAT and CDR2 is FQNNGV. The V segment lost 4 bases and the J segment 2 bases; nucleotides outside the gene matches: 12. This CDR3 is 18 amino acids long. The CDR3 DNA follows: TGTGCCAGCAGCTCCCATCGAAGCGGGAGGGGAAACACAGATACGCAGTATTTT. As protein: CASSSHRSGRGNTDTQYF. The full variable domain, completed using reference TRBV11-2 and TRBJ2-3, is EAGVAQSPRYKIIEKRQSVAFWCNPISGHATLYWYQQILGQGPKLLIQFQNNGVVDDSQLPKDRFSAERLKGVDSTLKIQPAKLEDSAVYLCASSSHRSGRGNTDTQYFGPGTRLTVL.

This clone was observed once. The chain joins TRBV7-9 to TRBJ1-1; no clear D. Per the germline V gene, CDR1 is SEHNR and CDR2 is FQNEAQ (reference sequence). The CDR3 loop spans 13 amino acids. V was shortened by 1 base and J by 1 base, with 4 bases between the two germline ends. The CDR3 reads CASSLERNTEAFF. CDR3 in DNA: TGTGCCAGCAGCTTAGAGAGGAACACTGAAGCTTTCTTT.